These T cell receptor beta chains were read from a single sample in a study of cytomegalovirus exposure and HLA in healthy donors. TCRdb keeps only in-frame clones here, not all; method: immunoSEQ multiplex PCR. The sample yields about 120,000 clones, roughly 80% seen once. Sequenced sample: PBMCs. The receptors were gathered from a woman aged 18-29 years in good health and CMV-seronegative. Each CDR3 is given with its conserved first and last residue. Each record gives: V gene, CDR3 protein.

TRBV29-1 CSVETSGSSYNEQFF
TRBV27 CASSPTGSNQPQHF
TRBV4-3 CASSQEVAGVSYEQYF
TRBV6-5 CASSQTGANTGELFF
TRBV28 CASSLGGVSYEQYF
TRBV6-5 CASRRQGIHEQYF
TRBV5-1 CASSFSPLNTEAFF
TRBV9 CASSVGQGGVADTQYF
TRBV18 CASSPGAGRNNEQFF
TRBV7-8 CASSLYWESSYEQYF
TRBV6-6 CASSYPGGVQAGELFF